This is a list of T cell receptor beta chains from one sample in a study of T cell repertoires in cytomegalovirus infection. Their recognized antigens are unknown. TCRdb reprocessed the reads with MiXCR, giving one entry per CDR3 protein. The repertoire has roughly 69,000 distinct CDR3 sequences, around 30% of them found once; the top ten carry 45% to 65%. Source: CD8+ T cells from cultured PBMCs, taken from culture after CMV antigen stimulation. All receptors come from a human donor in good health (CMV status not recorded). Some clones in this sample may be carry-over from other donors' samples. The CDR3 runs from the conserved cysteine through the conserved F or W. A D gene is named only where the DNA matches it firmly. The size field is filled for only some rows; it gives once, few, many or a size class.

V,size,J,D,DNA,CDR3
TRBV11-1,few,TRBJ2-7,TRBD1,TGTGCCAGCAGCCTAACAGGGGCCTACGAGCAGTACTTC,CASSLTGAYEQYF
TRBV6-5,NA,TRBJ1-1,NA,TGTGCCAGCAGCCCAGGTTGGGATAGGGCTTTCTTT,CASSPGWDRAFF
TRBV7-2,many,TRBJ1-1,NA,TGTGCCAGCAGCGCCTTTAGGGGGGTCACTGAAGCTTTCTTT,CASSAFRGVTEAFF
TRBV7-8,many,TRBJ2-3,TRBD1,TGTGCCAGCAGCCCGGGACAGCCAGATACGCAGTATTTT,CASSPGQPDTQYF
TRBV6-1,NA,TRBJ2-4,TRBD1,TGTGCCAGCAGGGATAGACAGGGGGCCGCCAAAAACATTCAGTACTTC,CASRDRQGAAKNIQYF
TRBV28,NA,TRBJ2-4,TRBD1,TGTGCCAGCAGTTTAAGGGGACAGGGTGTGAAAAACATTCAGTACTTC,CASSLRGQGVKNIQYF
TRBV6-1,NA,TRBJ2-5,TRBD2,TGTGCCAGCAGTCCTCGGGGTTGGACTAGCGGGAGTGGGGTAGAGACCCAGTACTTC,CASSPRGWTSGSGVETQYF
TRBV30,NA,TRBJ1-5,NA,TGTGCCTGGAGTTCATCCAATCAGCCCCAGCATTTT,CAWSSSNQPQHF
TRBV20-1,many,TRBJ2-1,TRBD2,TGCAGTGCTAGAGGCCCCCTTGGGGAGGGGATCTCCGGGCGCGATGAGCAGTTCTTC,CSARGPLGEGISGRDEQFF
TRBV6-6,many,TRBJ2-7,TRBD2,TGTGCCAGCAGTTACTATGGGGGGGACTACGAGCAGTACTTC,CASSYYGGDYEQYF